The 32 T cell receptor beta chains below were found in one sample sequenced in a study of beta chain features in type 1 diabetes. General study findings and limits: Among patients with Type 1 diabetes, TCRB CDR3s were moderately but significantly shorter in every one of the four CD4+ subsets.

Every bit of the isolated RNA underwent reverse transcription, so sequencing read expressed TCRB transcripts. The data were produced by immunoSEQ multiplex PCR, yet TCRdb's version contains in-frame clones alone and is incomplete. The sample consists of 200,000 to 250,000 clones, 14% of them appearing once. Their antigens remain unidentified. Sequencing was done on a sample of naive CD4+ T cells from blood. The receptors originated from a man younger than 40 with type 1 diabetes.

This clone was observed a handful of times. V and J are TRBV5-1 and TRBJ2-3; 7 nucleotides match TRBD2. V lost 4 bases to trimming and J lost 11 bases; unmatched junction nucleotides: 4. This CDR3 has 11 residues. CDR1 and CDR2 from the germline V gene are SGHRS and YFSETQ. The CDR3 nucleotides read TGCGCCAGCAGCGTGACTAGCCGGCAGTATTTT. As protein: CASSVTSRQYF.

This chain connects TRBV6-1 to TRBJ2-7, with 7 bases lining up with TRBD1. V was pared by 10 bases and J by 1 base, with 10 bases of the junction left unmatched. This CDR3 has 14 residues. Per germline, CDR1 MNHNS and CDR2 SASEGT. Written as DNA, the CDR3 is TGTGCCACAGGCCGGGACAGACTATCCTACGAGCAGTACTTC. Translation gives CATGRDRLSYEQYF.

The chain uses TRBV6-5 and TRBJ2-6, with a possible D match to TRBD1 (5 bases). V was trimmed by 6 bases and J by 3 bases, leaving 9 bases between them. The CDR3 has 14 residues. Germline V gene sequence: CDR1 MNHEY, CDR2 SVGAGI. The CDR3 is CASRRRDGANVLTF. The DNA for the CDR3 is TGTGCCAGCAGGCGCAGGGATGGGGCCAACGTCCTGACTTTC.

This clone was seen more than once but under ten times. This chain joins TRBV9 and TRBJ1-5, with a weak D call TRBD1 (5 bases). V gave up 3 bases and J gave up 7 bases, with 17 bases separating them. Looked up from germline, CDR1 is SGDLS and CDR2 is YYNGEE. This CDR3 spans 15 amino acids. The CDR3, as DNA: TGTGCCAGCAGCGCGGGGGAGGGGCAAGGACAGCCCCAGCATTTT. It is translated as CASSAGEGQGQPQHF. Full variable domain (remainder filled in from reference TRBV9 and TRBJ1-5): DSGVTQTPKHLITATGQRVTLRCSPRSGDLSVYWYQQSLDQGLQFLIQYYNGEERAKGNILERFSAQQFPDLHSELNLSSLELGDSALYFCASSAGEGQGQPQHFGDGTRLSIL.

The rearrangement joins TRBV6-6 to TRBJ2-5; no clear D gene. Trimming shortened V by 5 bases and J by 5 bases, and 9 bases separated the two germline ends. The CDR3 covers 12 residues. The germline CDR1 and CDR2 sequences are MNHNY and SVGAGI (reference sequence). CDR3: CASSNNLETQYF. The CDR3 DNA follows: TGTGCCAGCAGTAACAACCTGGAGACCCAGTACTTC.

The chain uses TRBV2 and TRBJ2-7; 8 bases are shared with TRBD1. The CDR3 has 16 residues. Per germline, CDR1 SNHLY and CDR2 FYNNEI. V was pared by 4 bases and J by 0 bases, with 8 bases of the junction left unmatched. The CDR3 nucleotides read TGTGCCAGCAGTGGAAGGACAGGGCGTTCCTCCTACGAGCAGTACTTC. This gives the protein CASSGRTGRSSYEQYF.

The V and J genes are TRBV4-1 and TRBJ2-5, with 8 bases fitting TRBD2. In germline, CDR1 is MGHRA, CDR2 YSYEKL. This CDR3 contains 17 residues. V shed 1 base, J shed 0 bases, and the junction held 7 bases outside the gene matches. The CDR3 region is CASSQVPSGLYQETQYF. CDR3 nucleotide sequence: TGCGCCAGCAGCCAAGTCCCTAGCGGGCTTTACCAAGAGACCCAGTACTTC.

There are a few counts of this clone. The gene calls are TRBV5-1 and TRBJ2-7, with 10 bases matching TRBD1. This CDR3 spans 15 amino acids. After removal of 4 bases from V and 1 base from J, the junction contained 5 bases not matched to a gene. Germline CDR1 SGHRS, CDR2 YFSETQ. Written as DNA, the CDR3 is TGCGCCAGCAGCAAGGGACAGGGGCCGTCCTACGAGCAGTACTTC. It specifies CASSKGQGPSYEQYF.

The chain recombines TRBV5-1 with TRBJ2-5; TRBD2 might be the D (5 bases). Germline V lookup: CDR1 SGHRS, CDR2 YFSETQ. CDR3 size: 16 residues. V dropped 3 bases and J dropped 0 bases, with 15 bases sitting between them. CDR3: CASSSQSGAYQETQYF. The CDR3 bases are TGCGCCAGCAGCTCCCAGAGCGGAGCGTACCAAGAGACCCAGTACTTC.

This clone has only a few counts. V and J are TRBV2 and TRBJ1-2; D is ambiguous. The ends were cut back, 4 bases at V and 3 bases at J, with 9 bases in the middle. CDR1 is SNHLY and CDR2 is FYNNEI in the germline V gene. This CDR3 contains 13 residues. CDR3 nucleotide sequence: TGTGCCAGCAGTGCGGGGAGAGACTATGGCTACACCTTC. It translates to CASSAGRDYGYTF.

This chain joins TRBV7-2 and TRBJ2-5, with 7 bases identical to TRBD2. With V trimmed by 1 base and J by 5 bases, 7 bases remained unmatched. The CDR3 is made up of 15 amino acids. Looked up from germline, CDR1 is SGHTA and CDR2 is FQGNSA. CDR3 nucleotides: TGTGCCAGCAGCTTAGTGTGGGAGGGCCTGGAGACCCAGTACTTC. It is translated as CASSLVWEGLETQYF.

V is TRBV5-1 and J is TRBJ2-2; 15 nucleotides line up with TRBD2. The germline CDR1 and CDR2 sequences are SGHRS and YFSETQ. The V segment lost 4 bases and the J segment 0 bases; nucleotides outside the gene matches: 4. The CDR3 spans 18 residues. CDR3 region: CASSLGLAGGSNTGELFF. The CDR3 DNA follows: TGCGCCAGCAGCCTGGGACTAGCGGGAGGATCGAACACCGGGGAGCTGTTTTTT.

The CDR3 DNA follows: TGTGCCAGCAGCCAAGGTGTAAATGAGCAGTTCTTC. It translates to CASSQGVNEQFF. The chain carries TRBV4-2 and TRBJ2-1, with D uncertain. Germline assignment: CDR1 LGHNA and CDR2 YNFKEQ. CDR3 length: 12 amino acids. Deletions cut 1 base from V and 7 bases from J, with 5 bases between.

This clone has only a few counts. Other DNA sequences from this sample encode an identical CDR3 as well. The gene calls are TRBV5-1 and TRBJ2-1; D perhaps matches TRBD2 (5 bases). Germline values: CDR1 SGHRS, CDR2 YFSETQ. The V and J ends lost 0 bases and 0 bases respectively, with 7 bases between them. CDR3 length: 15 residues. The DNA for the CDR3 is TGCGCCAGCAGCTTGGTTGGGAGCTCCTACAATGAGCAGTTCTTC. Translating gives CASSLVGSSYNEQFF.

The J gene is TRBJ2-7, the V gene TRBV29-1; 7 bases are a match to TRBD1. V was pared by 7 bases and J by 1 base, with 4 bases of the junction left unmatched. This CDR3 contains 12 residues. The germline CDR1 and CDR2 sequences are SQVTM and ANQGSEA. As DNA, the CDR3 is TGCAGCGCCCGACAGGGTTCCTACGAGCAGTACTTC. This sequence encodes CSARQGSYEQYF.

This clone was detected only a few times. The chain recombines TRBV11-2 with TRBJ2-1, with TRBD2 matching 9 bases. CDR3 size: 14 residues. The V and J ends lost 5 bases and 6 bases, in that order; junction bases with no gene match: 5. The V gene's germline CDR1 is SGHAT and CDR2 FQNNGV. CDR3 DNA sequence: TGTGCCAGCAGCCGGACTAGCGCGGGCAATGAGCAGTTCTTC. This gives the protein CASSRTSAGNEQFF.

The genes are TRBV11-3 and TRBJ2-3; 7 bases line up with TRBD1. The CDR3 is made up of 15 amino acids. CDR1 and CDR2 from the germline V gene are SGHNT and YENEEA. Trimming cost V 0 bases and J 8 bases; bases outside gene matches: 8. CDR3 nucleotides: TGTGCCAGCAGCTTAGACGAAGGAAAGGGGGCTACGCAGTATTTT. It codes for CASSLDEGKGATQYF.

This clone was seen only a few times. The chain couples TRBV5-1 to TRBJ2-7; 11 bases agree with TRBD1. Trimming took 4 bases from V and 3 from J; bases not matched to a gene: 6. Germline-derived CDR1 and CDR2 are SGHRS and YFSETQ. The CDR3 covers 15 residues. The CDR3 region has the DNA TGCGCCAGCAGCGTTTCCGGGACAGGGGGCTACGAGCAGTACTTC. This sequence encodes CASSVSGTGGYEQYF. The variable domain in full, with the rest retrieved from reference TRBV5-1 and TRBJ2-7, is KAGVTQTPRYLIKTRGQQVTLSCSPISGHRSVSWYQQTPGQGLQFLFEYFSETQRNKGNFPGRFSGRQFSNSRSEMNVSTLELGDSALYLCASSVSGTGGYEQYFGPGTRLTVT.

The V call is TRBV27, the J call TRBJ2-1, with 11 bases aligning to TRBD2. This CDR3 region has 19 residues. The germline V gene encodes CDR1 MNHEY and CDR2 SMNVEV (reference sequence). V lost 2 bases, J lost 3 bases, and 12 bases stayed unmatched. CDR3 in amino acids: CASSLALPRLAGGYNEQFF. CDR3 in DNA: TGTGCCAGCAGTTTAGCCCTCCCTAGGCTAGCGGGAGGCTACAATGAGCAGTTCTTC.

Here the CDR3 reads CASSTGTGADEQFF. The CDR3 coding sequence is TGTGCCAGCAGCACCGGGACAGGGGCGGATGAGCAGTTCTTC. This chain links TRBV7-9 with TRBJ2-1; 10 bases are a match to TRBD1. CDR3 length equals 14 residues. The junction had 6 bases not matched to a gene; V was cut back by 5 bases and J by 8 bases. Germline V gene lookup returns CDR1 SEHNR and CDR2 FQNEAQ (reference sequence).

The rearrangement joins TRBV6-5 to TRBJ1-4; D remains unclear. The CDR3 extends over 14 amino acids. Trimming took off 0 bases at V and 7 bases at J, with 9 bases between the two ends. Germline values: CDR1 MNHEY, CDR2 SVGAGI. This chain's CDR3 is CASSYSGGIEKLFF. In DNA, the CDR3 is TGTGCCAGCAGTTACTCAGGCGGGATTGAAAAACTGTTTTTT.

This clone appeared a few times. The chain is built from TRBV4-1 and TRBJ2-7; 7 bases align to TRBD1. V was pared by 3 bases and J by 5 bases, with 10 bases of the junction left unmatched. CDR1 is MGHRA and CDR2 is YSYEKL in the germline V gene. The CDR3 spans 15 residues. DNA for the CDR3: TGCGCCAGCAGCCAGGGACAGCCCGGCAGGAACGAGCAGTACTTC. This sequence encodes CASSQGQPGRNEQYF.

For the CDR3, the DNA is TGCAGCGCGGAAGACAGGGAGGGTAACTATGGCTACACCTTC. Protein sequence: CSAEDREGNYGYTF. V is TRBV29-1 and J is TRBJ1-2, with 7 bases identical to TRBD1. Per the germline V gene, CDR1 is SQVTM and CDR2 is ANQGSEA. Trimming cost V 7 bases and J 1 base; bases outside gene matches: 9. The CDR3 is 14 residues long.

The gene calls are TRBV2 and TRBJ2-3; the match to TRBD2 covers 14 bases. Germline V gene lookup returns CDR1 SNHLY and CDR2 FYNNEI. The ends lost 8 bases at V and 0 bases at J; junction bases unmatched: 4. The CDR3 totals 16 residues. For the CDR3, the DNA is TGTGCCAGCGGACTAGCGGGGGGAACTAGCACAGATACGCAGTATTTT. It is translated as CASGLAGGTSTDTQYF. The full variable domain, its missing parts supplied by reference TRBV2 and TRBJ2-3, is EPEVTQTPSHQVTQMGQEVILRCVPISNHLYFYWYRQILGQKVEFLVSFYNNEISEKSEIFDDQFSVERPDGSNFTLKIRSTKLEDSAMYFCASGLAGGTSTDTQYFGPGTRLTVL.

CDR3 coding DNA: TGTGCCAGTAGTATCGGTACAGGGCCATACGAGCAGTACTTC. Its translation: CASSIGTGPYEQYF. This chain links TRBV19 with TRBJ2-7, with D possibly being TRBD1 (6 bases). Trimming removed 3 bases at V and 4 bases at J, with 13 bases between. Germline lookup yields CDR1 LNHDA and CDR2 SQIVND (reference sequence). The CDR3 loop spans 14 amino acids.

This clone was found a few times. The CDR3 is CASTFSSGANVLTF. CDR3 DNA: TGTGCCAGCACCTTCTCCTCTGGGGCCAACGTCCTGACTTTC. The chain uses TRBV28 and TRBJ2-6; D gene uncertain. The CDR3 has 14 amino acids. V lost 7 bases, J lost 0 bases, and 7 bases lay in between. The germline V gene encodes CDR1 MDHEN and CDR2 SYDVKM.

This clone was picked up a small number of times. This sequence joins TRBV2 and TRBJ2-4; possibly TRBD1 for D (6 bases). Germline lookup yields CDR1 SNHLY and CDR2 FYNNEI. Trimming shortened V by 2 bases and J by 3 bases, and 8 bases separated the two germline ends. The CDR3 covers 14 residues. This CDR3 is CASSERGSKNIQYF. The CDR3, as DNA: TGTGCCAGCAGTGAAAGGGGGAGCAAAAACATTCAGTACTTC.

This clone was counted a few times. The chain recombines TRBV4-1 with TRBJ2-1; no definite D call. The V gene's germline CDR1 is MGHRA and CDR2 YSYEKL. Trimming took off 1 base at V and 0 bases at J, with 13 bases between the two ends. The CDR3 length is 17 residues. The CDR3 nucleotides read TGCGCCAGCAGCCAAGGCCCTACTTCGAGCTCCTACAATGAGCAGTTCTTC. This encodes CASSQGPTSSSYNEQFF.

This clone was recorded a few times. V is TRBV7-8 and J is TRBJ2-7; a weak D match, TRBD1 (6 bases). The CDR3 is 13 amino acids. Between the trimmed V and J ends, which lost 5 bases and 1 base, there was a span of 9 bases. Looked up from germline, CDR1 is SGHVS and CDR2 is FQNEAQ. The CDR3 spells CASSRRGSYEQYF. CDR3 sequence (DNA): TGTGCCAGCAGCCGCAGGGGATCCTACGAGCAGTACTTC.

The V gene is TRBV11-3, the J gene TRBJ2-4, with a weak D call TRBD1 (5 bases). The CDR3 has 11 residues. Germline lookup yields CDR1 SGHNT and CDR2 YENEEA. V lost 4 bases and J lost 8, with 6 bases in between. Written as DNA, the CDR3 is TGTGCCAGCAGCTCAGGGTACATTCAGTACTTC. It specifies CASSSGYIQYF. Filled out from reference TRBV11-3 and TRBJ2-4, the complete variable domain reads EAGVVQSPRYKIIEKKQPVAFWCNPISGHNTLYWYLQNLGQGPELLIRYENEEAVDDSQLPKDRFSAERLKGVDSTLKIQPAELGDSAVYLCASSSGYIQYFGAGTRLSVL.

The chain couples TRBV6-6 to TRBJ2-5, with 7 bases aligning to TRBD2. This CDR3 is built from 15 residues. Unmatched junction bases numbered 8, after V lost 5 bases and J lost 2 bases. From germline, CDR1 is MNHNY and CDR2 SVGAGI (reference sequence). CDR3 coding DNA: TGTGCCAGCAGTCGGACTAGGGGTGGTCAAGAGACCCAGTACTTC. It specifies CASSRTRGGQETQYF.

This chain joins TRBV29-1 and TRBJ1-5, with 10 bases identical to TRBD1. The J segment lost 5 bases and the V segment lost 6 bases, leaving 7 bases of the junction unmatched. The CDR3 contains 14 residues. CDR1 is SQVTM, CDR2 ANQGSEA, per germline. The chain's CDR3 is CSVRQGAADQPQHF. The CDR3 DNA sequence: TGCAGCGTCCGACAGGGGGCCGCGGATCAGCCCCAGCATTTT. The full variable domain, completed using reference TRBV29-1 and TRBJ1-5, is SAVISQKPSRDICQRGTSLTIQCQVDSQVTMMFWYRQQPGQSLTLIATANQGSEATYESGFVIDKFPISRPNLTFSTLTVSNMSPEDSSIYLCSVRQGAADQPQHFGDGTRLSIL.